Below, 11 T cell receptor beta chains from the same sample are listed, as sequenced in a study of T cell changes during pregnancy in multiple sclerosis. Generated by immunoSEQ multiplex PCR, the TCRdb table keeps only in-frame clones and is missing some. The data show about 76,000 clones, with 93% seen just once and more than 2% held by the top ten. Sample: peripheral blood, taken in the second trimester of pregnancy. These receptors were taken from a female donor with multiple sclerosis, enrolled in a pregnancy study.

The chain joins TRBV28 to TRBJ2-7; 7 bases match TRBD1. J lost 11 bases, V lost 7 bases, and 11 bases had no gene match. Germline lookup yields CDR1 MDHEN and CDR2 SYDVKM. This CDR3 contains 12 residues. The CDR3, as DNA: TGTGCCAGCACCCAGGGGGTTAATGAGGAGTACTTC. It yields the protein CASTQGVNEEYF.

The chain has TRBV2 and TRBJ2-5, with D possibly matching TRBD1 (6 bases). The CDR3 extends over 10 amino acids. V lost 11 bases and J lost 7, with 11 bases in between. Germline V gene lookup returns CDR1 SNHLY and CDR2 FYNNEI. This chain's CDR3 is CAGGQWTQYF. The CDR3 DNA reads as TGTGCCGGGGGCCAGTGGACCCAGTACTTC.

The chain joins TRBV11-1 to TRBJ2-2, with 7 bases identical to TRBD1. The CDR3 totals 14 residues. The ends lost 1 base at V and 7 bases at J; junction bases unmatched: 3. Germline V lookup: CDR1 SGHAT, CDR2 FQDESV (reference sequence). CDR3 region: CASSLVGGYGELFF. CDR3 bases: TGTGCCAGCAGCTTAGTAGGGGGCTACGGGGAGCTGTTTTTT.

The rearrangement joins TRBV5-5 to TRBJ2-7; 8 nucleotides align to TRBD1. J lost 4 bases, V lost 0 bases, and 6 bases had no gene match. The CDR3 loop spans 15 amino acids. The germline V gene has CDR1 SGHKS and CDR2 YYEKEE (reference sequence). The CDR3 bases are TGTGCCAGCAGCTTGGGCCCAGGGGGCGCTTACGAGCAGTACTTC. Protein: CASSLGPGGAYEQYF.

The rearrangement uses TRBV19 and TRBJ1-4, with 7 bases aligning to TRBD1. The CDR3 has 14 amino acids. The V gene end was trimmed by 5 bases and the J gene end by 5 bases; junction bases not matched to a gene: 5. CDR1 LNHDA and CDR2 SQIVND come from the germline V gene (reference sequence). The CDR3 bases are TGTGCCAGTAGTGACGGGACAGAAAATGAAAAACTGTTTTTT. It is translated as CASSDGTENEKLFF.

The chain has TRBV4-1 and TRBJ1-3; 7 nucleotides align to TRBD1. V dropped 5 bases and J dropped 0; count of bases not matched to a gene: 10. The germline CDR1 and CDR2 sequences are MGHRA and YSYEKL. There are 17 residues in the CDR3. CDR3 bases: TGCGCCAGCAGCGGATTACAGGGGACCTACTCTGGAAACACCATATATTTT. This translates into CASSGLQGTYSGNTIYF.

This chain connects TRBV19 to TRBJ1-5; D may be TRBD1 (6 bases). This CDR3 has 16 residues. V lost 7 bases, J lost 0 bases, and 16 bases lay in between. Germline V gives CDR1 LNHDA, CDR2 SQIVND (reference sequence). CDR3 residues: CASTSRDTYSNQPQHF. The CDR3 coding sequence is TGTGCCAGTACCAGCCGGGACACCTATAGCAATCAGCCCCAGCATTTT.

The chain couples TRBV30 to TRBJ2-2; D is uncertain. Trimming stripped 4 bases from V and 4 bases from J, with 4 bases between. The CDR3 covers 11 residues. Germline CDR1 GTSNPN, CDR2 SVGIG (reference sequence). CDR3 amino acids: CAWTFTGELFF. CDR3 bases: TGTGCCTGGACTTTCACCGGGGAGCTGTTTTTT.

The chain combines TRBV4-1 with TRBJ2-5; 14 positions match TRBD2. The CDR3 is 22 residues long. V lost 1 base and J lost 1; bases outside the gene matches: 17. Germline lookup yields CDR1 MGHRA and CDR2 YSYEKL. The CDR3 loop reads CASSQVYPPGQGTSGGQETQYF. Written as DNA, the CDR3 is TGCGCCAGCAGCCAAGTATATCCCCCCGGGCAGGGGACTAGCGGGGGCCAAGAGACCCAGTACTTC.

The chain employs TRBV5-8 and TRBJ2-7; TRBD1 aligns across 8 bases. The ends lost 1 base at V and 4 bases at J; junction bases unmatched: 4. The CDR3 loop spans 14 amino acids. CDR1 SGHTS and CDR2 YDEGEE come from the germline V gene. CDR3 DNA: TGTGCCAGCAGCTTGAGGACAGGGTCATACGAGCAGTACTTC. Amino acids: CASSLRTGSYEQYF.

The chain employs TRBV10-3 and TRBJ1-1, with D perhaps TRBD1 (5 bases). CDR1 ENHRY and CDR2 SYGVKD come from the germline V gene. The V end was cut by 10 bases, the J end by 0 bases, with 12 bases between. The CDR3 spans 13 residues. The CDR3 is CATTQTVNTEAFF. DNA of the CDR3: TGTGCCACCACCCAGACAGTGAACACTGAAGCTTTCTTT.